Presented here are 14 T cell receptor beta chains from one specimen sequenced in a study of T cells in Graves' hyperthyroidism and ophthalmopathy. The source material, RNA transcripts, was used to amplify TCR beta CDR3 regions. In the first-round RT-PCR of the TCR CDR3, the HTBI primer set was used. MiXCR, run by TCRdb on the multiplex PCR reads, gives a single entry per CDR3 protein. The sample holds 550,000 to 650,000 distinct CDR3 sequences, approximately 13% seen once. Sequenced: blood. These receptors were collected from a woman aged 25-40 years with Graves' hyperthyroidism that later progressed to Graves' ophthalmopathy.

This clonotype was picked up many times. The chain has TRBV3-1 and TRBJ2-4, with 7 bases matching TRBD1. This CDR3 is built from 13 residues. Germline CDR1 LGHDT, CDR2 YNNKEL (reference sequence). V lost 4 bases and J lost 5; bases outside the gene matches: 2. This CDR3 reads CASSPGTENIQYF. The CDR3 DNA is TGTGCCAGCAGCCCCGGGACAGAAAACATTCAGTACTTC. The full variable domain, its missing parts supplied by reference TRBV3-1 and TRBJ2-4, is DTAVSQTPKYLVTQMGNDKSIKCEQNLGHDTMYWYKQDSKKFLKIMFSYNNKELIINETVPNRFSPKSPDKAHLNLHINSLELGDSAVYFCASSPGTENIQYFGAGTRLSVL.

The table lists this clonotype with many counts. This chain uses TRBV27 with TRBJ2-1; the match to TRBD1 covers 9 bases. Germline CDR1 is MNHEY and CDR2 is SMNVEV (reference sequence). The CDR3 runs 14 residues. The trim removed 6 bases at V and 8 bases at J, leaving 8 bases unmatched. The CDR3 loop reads CASRGDRAFDEQFF. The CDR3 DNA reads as TGTGCCAGCAGAGGGGACAGGGCCTTCGATGAGCAGTTCTTC.

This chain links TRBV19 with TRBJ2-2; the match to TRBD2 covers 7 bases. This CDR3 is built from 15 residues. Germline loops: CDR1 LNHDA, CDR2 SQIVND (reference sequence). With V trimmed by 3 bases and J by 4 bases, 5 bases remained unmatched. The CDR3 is CASSMRTSLTGELFF. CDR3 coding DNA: TGTGCCAGTAGTATGAGGACTAGTCTCACCGGGGAGCTGTTTTTT.

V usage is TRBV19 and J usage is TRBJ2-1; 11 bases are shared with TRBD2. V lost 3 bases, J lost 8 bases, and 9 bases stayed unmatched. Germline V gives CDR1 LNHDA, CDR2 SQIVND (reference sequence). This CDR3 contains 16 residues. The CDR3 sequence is CASSISGRAEVDEQFF. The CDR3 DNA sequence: TGTGCCAGTAGTATTAGCGGGAGGGCCGAAGTAGATGAGCAGTTCTTC.

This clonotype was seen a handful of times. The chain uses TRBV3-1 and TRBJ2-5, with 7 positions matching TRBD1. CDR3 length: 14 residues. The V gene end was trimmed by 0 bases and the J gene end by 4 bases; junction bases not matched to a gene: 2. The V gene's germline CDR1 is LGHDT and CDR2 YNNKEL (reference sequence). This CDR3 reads CASSQDKGAETQYF. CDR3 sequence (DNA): TGTGCCAGCAGCCAAGACAAGGGGGCAGAGACCCAGTACTTC.

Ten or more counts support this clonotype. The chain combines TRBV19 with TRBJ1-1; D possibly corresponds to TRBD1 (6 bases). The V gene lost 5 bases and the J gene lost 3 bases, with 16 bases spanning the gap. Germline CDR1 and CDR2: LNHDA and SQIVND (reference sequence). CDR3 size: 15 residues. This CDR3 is CASSGQPGIDTEAFF. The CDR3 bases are TGTGCCAGTAGTGGACAGCCAGGCATTGACACTGAAGCTTTCTTT. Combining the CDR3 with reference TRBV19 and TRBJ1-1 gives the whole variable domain DGGITQSPKYLFRKEGQNVTLSCEQNLNHDAMYWYRQDPGQGLRLIYYSQIVNDFQKGDIAEGYSVSREKKESFPLTVTSAQKNPTAFYLCASSGQPGIDTEAFFGQGTRLTVV.

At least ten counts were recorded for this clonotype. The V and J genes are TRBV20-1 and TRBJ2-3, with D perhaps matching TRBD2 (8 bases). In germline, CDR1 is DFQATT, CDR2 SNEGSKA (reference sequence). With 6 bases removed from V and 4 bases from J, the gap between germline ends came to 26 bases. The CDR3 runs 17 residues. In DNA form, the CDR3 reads TGCAGTGCGCACTCAGGGGGACGGGAGGGTGCCGCAGATACGCAGTATTTT. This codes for CSAHSGGREGAADTQYF.

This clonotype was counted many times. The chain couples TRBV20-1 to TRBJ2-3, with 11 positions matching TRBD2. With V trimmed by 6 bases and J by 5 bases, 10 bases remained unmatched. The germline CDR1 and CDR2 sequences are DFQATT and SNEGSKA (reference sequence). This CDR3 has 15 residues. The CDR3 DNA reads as TGCAGTGCAACGGGACTAGCGGACGACGGAGATACGCAGTATTTT. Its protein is CSATGLADDGDTQYF.

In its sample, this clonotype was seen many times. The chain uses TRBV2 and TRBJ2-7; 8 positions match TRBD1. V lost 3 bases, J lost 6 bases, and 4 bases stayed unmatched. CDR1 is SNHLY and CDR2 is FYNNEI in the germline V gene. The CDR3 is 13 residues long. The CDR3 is CASSEQGASEQYF. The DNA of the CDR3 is TGTGCCAGCAGTGAGCAGGGGGCATCCGAGCAGTACTTC.

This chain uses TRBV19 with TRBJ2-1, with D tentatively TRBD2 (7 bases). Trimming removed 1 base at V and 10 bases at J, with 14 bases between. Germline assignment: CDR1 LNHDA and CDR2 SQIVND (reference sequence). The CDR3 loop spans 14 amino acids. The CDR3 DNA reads TGTGCCAGTAGTATAGTAGGGGGGAGGGCCGAGCAGTTCTTC. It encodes CASSIVGGRAEQFF. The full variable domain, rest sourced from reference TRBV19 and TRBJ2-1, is DGGITQSPKYLFRKEGQNVTLSCEQNLNHDAMYWYRQDPGQGLRLIYYSQIVNDFQKGDIAEGYSVSREKKESFPLTVTSAQKNPTAFYLCASSIVGGRAEQFFGPGTRLTVL.

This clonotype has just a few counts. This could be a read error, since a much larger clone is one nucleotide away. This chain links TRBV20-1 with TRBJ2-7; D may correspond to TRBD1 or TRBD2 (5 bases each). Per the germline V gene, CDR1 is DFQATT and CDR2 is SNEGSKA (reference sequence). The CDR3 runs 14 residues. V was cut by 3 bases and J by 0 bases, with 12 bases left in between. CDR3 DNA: TGCAGTGCTAGTCTCGGGGCCAACTCCTACGAGCAGTACTTC. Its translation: CSASLGANSYEQYF.

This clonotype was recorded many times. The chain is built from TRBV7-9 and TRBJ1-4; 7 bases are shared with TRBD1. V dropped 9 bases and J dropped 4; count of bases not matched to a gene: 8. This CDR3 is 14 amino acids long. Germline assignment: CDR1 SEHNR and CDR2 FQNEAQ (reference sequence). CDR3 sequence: CASRFRDSNEKLFF. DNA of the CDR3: TGTGCCAGTCGATTCCGGGACAGTAATGAAAAACTGTTTTTT.

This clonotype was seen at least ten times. CDR3 amino acids: CASSLDLDRAHNTDTQYF. CDR3 bases: TGTGCCAGCAGCTTGGACCTAGACAGGGCTCATAACACAGATACGCAGTATTTT. The chain uses TRBV5-5 and TRBJ2-3; 7 bases fit TRBD1. The CDR3 has 18 amino acids. V lost 0 bases, J lost 2 bases, and 12 bases stayed unmatched. Looked up from germline, CDR1 is SGHKS and CDR2 is YYEKEE (reference sequence).

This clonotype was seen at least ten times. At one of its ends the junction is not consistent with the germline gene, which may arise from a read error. Here the CDR3 DNA reads TGTGTCAGCAGCCTGAACGCCAATCGAAGGGGCACAGATACGCAGTATTTT. Translated, it gives CVSSLNANRRGTDTQYF. V and J are TRBV12-3 or TRBV12-4 and TRBJ2-3; unclear D gene. This CDR3 has 17 residues.